The rows below give T cell receptor beta chains drawn from one sample of a study of T cell repertoires in cytomegalovirus infection. Each CDR3 protein gets one entry after TCRdb re-called the reads with MiXCR. This sample has 200,000 or so distinct CDR3 sequences; around 35% occur once, and the top ten carry approximately 59%. For these TCRs, the target antigens are not known. This sample comprised CD8+ T cells from cultured PBMCs, obtained from culture after CMV antigen stimulation. Every receptor here comes from a human donor in good health (CMV status not recorded). Some clones in this sample may be carry-over from other donors' samples. Each CDR3 is given without its conserved first and last residue. Each record gives: V gene, D gene, J gene, CDR3 protein. A D gene is named only where the DNA matches it firmly.

V gene: TRBV7-8; D gene: -; J gene: TRBJ2-2; CDR3 protein: ASSLFMHGEEDTGELF
V gene: TRBV7-8; D gene: -; J gene: TRBJ1-1; CDR3 protein: ASSLGIIDTKNTEAF
V gene: TRBV6-1; D gene: TRBD1; J gene: TRBJ1-2; CDR3 protein: ASSEAFGQGGGYT
V gene: TRBV4-2; D gene: -; J gene: TRBJ2-1; CDR3 protein: ASSQSPGPRGAGNEQF
V gene: TRBV6-5; D gene: -; J gene: TRBJ1-5; CDR3 protein: ASSYGLGNGQPQH
V gene: TRBV9; D gene: -; J gene: TRBJ1-5; CDR3 protein: ASSVGSGRNQPQH
V gene: TRBV2; D gene: TRBD1; J gene: TRBJ2-1; CDR3 protein: ASSPGTGVGHDEQF
V gene: TRBV6-6; D gene: -; J gene: TRBJ2-7; CDR3 protein: ASSYRVGQPPYEQY
V gene: TRBV9; D gene: TRBD2; J gene: TRBJ2-1; CDR3 protein: ASSVAAGGGPYNEQF
V gene: TRBV7-3; D gene: TRBD1; J gene: TRBJ1-6; CDR3 protein: ASSYGTGASPLH
V gene: TRBV7-8; D gene: -; J gene: TRBJ2-3; CDR3 protein: ASSPFPRVDTQY
V gene: TRBV12-3/TRBV12-4; D gene: -; J gene: TRBJ1-1; CDR3 protein: ASSLDTRSTEAF
V gene: TRBV24-1; D gene: TRBD1; J gene: TRBJ2-1; CDR3 protein: ATSSGTGYNEQF
V gene: TRBV5-6; D gene: TRBD1; J gene: TRBJ1-2; CDR3 protein: ASSRTGDYGYT
V gene: TRBV27; D gene: TRBD1; J gene: TRBJ1-1; CDR3 protein: ASSHGQGGLINTEAF
V gene: TRBV19; D gene: -; J gene: TRBJ1-2; CDR3 protein: ASRAGSGNYGYT
V gene: TRBV6-2/TRBV6-3; D gene: TRBD1; J gene: TRBJ1-5; CDR3 protein: ASSYGQASNQPQH
V gene: TRBV15; D gene: -; J gene: TRBJ1-1; CDR3 protein: ATSRDRGGFTEAF
V gene: TRBV23-1; D gene: TRBD2; J gene: TRBJ2-6; CDR3 protein: ASSHSGGSSGANVLT